Shown below are 15 T cell receptor beta chains from a single sample sequenced in a study of blood T cell repertoires in COVID-19. Profiled with immunoSEQ multiplex PCR; TCRdb holds only in-frame clones, not every one. The repertoire has tens of thousands of clones, about 88% of them found once; the top ten carry over 4.5%. Source material: peripheral blood. Every receptor here comes from a middle-aged man with active COVID-19.

The chain links TRBV9 to TRBJ2-1, with TRBD2 matching over 10 bases. Germline values: CDR1 SGDLS, CDR2 YYNGEE. The ends lost 3 bases at V and 6 bases at J; junction bases unmatched: 12. The CDR3 extends over 17 amino acids. CDR3 nucleotide sequence: TGTGCCAGCAGCGCGGGATTCGGGACTAGCGTCCTCAATGAGCAGTTCTTC. It codes for CASSAGFGTSVLNEQFF.

The V and J genes are TRBV6-5 and TRBJ2-3, with TRBD2 as a possible D gene (6 bases). The germline V and J ends were trimmed by 3 bases and 7 bases, with 17 bases remaining between them. This CDR3 contains 15 residues. The V gene's germline CDR1 is MNHEY and CDR2 SVGAGI. The DNA for the CDR3 is TGTGCCAGCAGTTATCGGGACTTAGGATCAAATACGCAGTATTTT. It specifies CASSYRDLGSNTQYF.

This sequence joins TRBV3-1 (or the pseudogene TRBV3-2) and TRBJ1-6, with D maybe TRBD1 (6 bases). CDR1 is LGHDT and CDR2 is YNNKEL in the germline V gene (reference sequence). Trimming stripped 6 bases from V and 3 bases from J, with 6 bases between. This CDR3 contains 13 residues. The CDR3 here is CASRQGYNSPLHF. The DNA for the CDR3 is TGTGCCAGCAGACAGGGCTATAATTCACCCCTCCACTTT.

The gene calls are TRBV18 and TRBJ2-1, with 8 bases fitting TRBD1. V shed 0 bases, J shed 8 bases, and the junction held 6 bases outside the gene matches. CDR1 is KGHSH, CDR2 LQKENI, per germline. This CDR3 contains 15 residues. Written as DNA, the CDR3 is TGTGCCAGCTCACCACCGAGCAGGGGGCAGGATGAGCAGTTCTTC. As protein: CASSPPSRGQDEQFF.

The genes are TRBV25-1 and TRBJ1-6; 8 bases match TRBD1. V dropped 1 base and J dropped 10; count of bases not matched to a gene: 12. Germline CDR1 reads MGHDK; CDR2 reads SYGVNS. The CDR3 covers 17 residues. The CDR3 DNA is TGTGCCAGCAGTGAATCAATTAGGACAGGGCCGGGATCACCCCTCCACTTT. This gives the protein CASSESIRTGPGSPLHF.

The rearrangement links TRBV10-3 to TRBJ2-7, with 9 bases matching TRBD1. The CDR3 extends over 14 amino acids. CDR1 is ENHRY, CDR2 SYGVKD, per germline. With V trimmed by 4 bases and J by 3 bases, 4 bases remained unmatched. CDR3 bases: TGTGCCATCAGTGGACAGACAGGGGGCTACGAGCAGTACTTC. It encodes CAISGQTGGYEQYF.

This chain uses TRBV30 with TRBJ1-1, with unresolved D. The CDR3 runs to 14 residues. V gave up 2 bases and J gave up 4 bases, with 14 bases separating them. Per germline, CDR1 GTSNPN and CDR2 SVGIG (reference sequence). The CDR3 spells CAWSRRPKGTEAFF. CDR3 nucleotide sequence: TGTGCCTGGAGTCGGAGGCCCAAGGGCACTGAAGCTTTCTTT.

The rearrangement uses TRBV16 and TRBJ1-5; D is perhaps TRBD1 (6 bases). In germline, CDR1 is KGHSY, CDR2 FQNENV. The length of the CDR3 is 19 residues. Trimming cost V 2 bases and J 4 bases, with 24 bases left between them. The CDR3 DNA is TGTGCCAGCAGCCAAGGGACACAGGGAGTGGGCCTCGATAATCAGCCCCAGCATTTT. The encoded protein is CASSQGTQGVGLDNQPQHF.

This chain uses TRBV5-4 with TRBJ2-2; TRBD1 might be the D (5 bases). V was clipped by 0 bases and J by 4 bases, with 10 bases between them. The CDR3 is made up of 15 amino acids. Germline V CDR1 and CDR2: SGHNT, YYREEE (reference sequence). Written as DNA, the CDR3 is TGTGCCAGCAGCTTGGCCAGGGCTGGCACCGGGGAGCTGTTTTTT. It specifies CASSLARAGTGELFF.

The chain has TRBV7-9 and TRBJ2-1, with 7 positions matching TRBD2. The length of the CDR3 is 15 residues. With 5 bases clipped from V and 1 base from J, the junction kept 5 bases outside the gene matches. The germline V gene has CDR1 SEHNR and CDR2 FQNEAQ (reference sequence). The CDR3 nucleotides are TGTGCCAGCAGCCCCAGCGGGGATTCCTACAATGAGCAGTTCTTC. This encodes CASSPSGDSYNEQFF.

The chain joins TRBV30 to TRBJ2-1, with TRBD2 identical over 11 bases. Germline values: CDR1 GTSNPN, CDR2 SVGIG (reference sequence). The junction had 5 bases not matched to a gene; V was cut back by 5 bases and J by 2 bases. The CDR3 runs 15 residues. As DNA, the CDR3 is TGTGCCTGGGAAACTAGCGGGAGTCCCTACAATGAGCAGTTCTTC. It codes for CAWETSGSPYNEQFF. The whole variable domain, remainder taken from reference TRBV30 and TRBJ2-1, is SQTIHQWPATLVQPVGSPLSLECTVEGTSNPNLYWYRQAAGRGLQLLFYSVGIGQISSEVPQNLSASRPQDRQFILSSKKLLLSDSGFYLCAWETSGSPYNEQFFGPGTRLTVL.

V gene TRBV1 combines with J gene TRBJ2-1; the table calls TRBD2, which could not be checked here. TRBV1 is recorded as a pseudogene. The CDR3 totals 18 residues. The CDR3 nucleotides are TGCACCAGCAGCCATCCTACTAGCGGGAGGAGCTCCTACAATGAGCAGTTCTTC. Translation gives CTSSHPTSGRSSYNEQFF.

This clone was seen only a few times. This sample includes further DNA sequences coding for the same CDR3. The chain recombines TRBV19 with TRBJ2-3; the D gene is possibly TRBD2 (5 bases). This CDR3 has 12 residues. Per the germline V gene, CDR1 is LNHDA and CDR2 is SQIVND (reference sequence). Between the trimmed V and J ends, which lost 8 bases and 6 bases, there was a span of 12 bases. The CDR3 is CASRLSGDTQYF. As DNA, the CDR3 is TGTGCCAGTCGCCTTTCGGGGGATACGCAGTATTTT.

V and J are TRBV6-4 and TRBJ1-1; the D gene is possibly TRBD1 (5 bases). The CDR3 extends over 14 amino acids. V was cut by 4 bases and J by 8 bases, with 17 bases left in between. Germline V gene sequence: CDR1 MRHNA, CDR2 SNTAGT. CDR3 sequence (DNA): TGTGCCAGCAGTGTAAGGGAAGGGGAAACCGAAGCTTTCTTT. Its translation: CASSVREGETEAFF.

The J gene is TRBJ2-3, the V gene TRBV4-1; the D gene is possibly TRBD1 (6 bases). Trimming left V 5 bases short and J 6 bases short, with 24 bases between. Germline V gene lookup returns CDR1 MGHRA and CDR2 YSYEKL. The CDR3 is made up of 17 amino acids. DNA for the CDR3: TGCGCCAGCAGCTTTCAACAGGGAGAGGGTCTTAGGGATACGCAGTATTTT. It is translated as CASSFQQGEGLRDTQYF.